The clone carrying this T cell receptor (beta chain) was recorded only once. The antigen is unknown. The data originate from a study of radiation and T cells in renal cell carcinoma. Overall study context: Nephrectomy followed 15 Gy stereotactic body radiation by 4 weeks. Whole-study results and caveats: In blood, top tumor clones expanded by 2 weeks, shrinking by 4.

The germline CDR1 and CDR2 sequences are SGDLS and YYNGEE. This CDR3 spans 16 amino acids. The V gene lost 0 bases and the J gene lost 0 bases, with 9 bases spanning the gap. Measured with immunoSEQ multiplex PCR; TCRdb has only the in-frame clones, and not every one. The table lists approximately 120,000 clones, 82% of them singletons, with around 3% in the top ten. Documented time point: baseline pretreatment blood. Treatment reported: 15 Gy SBRT to primary tumor, nephrectomy 4 weeks later. Serial blood draws occurred at baseline and 2 and 4 weeks post-SBRT. The tumor was a clear cell renal cell carcinoma.

The clonotype comes from a woman aged 55-75 years with renal cell carcinoma. This material consisted of blood, taken from a patient whose treatment included radiotherapy and nephrectomy. J is TRBJ2-2 and V is TRBV9; D is perhaps TRBD2 (6 bases). The CDR3 DNA is TGTGCCAGCAGCGTAGACCCGGGAGCGAACACCGGGGAGCTGTTTTTT. This encodes CASSVDPGANTGELFF.